The 27 T cell receptor beta chains below were found in one sample sequenced in a study of CD8 T cells in Susac syndrome. Random hexamers were used to reverse transcribe the RNA input (about 0.5 to 1 ug). TCRdb processed the immunoSEQ multiplex PCR reads anew with MiXCR; each CDR3 protein has one entry. Of 100,000 to 150,000 distinct CDR3 sequences listed, 85% to 95% are singletons. The sequenced sample consisted of CD4+ T cells from PBMCs. These receptors were obtained from a human donor with multiple sclerosis.

The chain has TRBV11-2 and TRBJ1-1; unclear D gene. In germline, CDR1 is SGHAT, CDR2 FQNNGV. CDR3 length equals 12 residues. V was shortened by 3 bases and J by 12 bases, with 14 bases between the two germline ends. The CDR3 DNA follows: TGTGCCAGCAGCTTTACAAATCGGGTTCCTTTCTTT. As protein: CASSFTNRVPFF.

The CDR3 DNA reads as TGTGCCAGCAGCTTAGATCGTGATGGCTACACCTTC. Translation: CASSLDRDGYTF. The V call is TRBV7-8, the J call TRBJ1-2; D gene uncertain. The CDR3 totals 12 residues. The germline CDR1 and CDR2 sequences are SGHVS and FQNEAQ. V gave up 1 base and J gave up 6 bases, with 6 bases separating them.

The chain joins TRBV3-1 to TRBJ1-2; 10 bases match TRBD1. This CDR3 is 14 amino acids long. Germline CDR1 and CDR2: LGHDT and YNNKEL (reference sequence). Losses at the gene ends were 6 bases for V and 7 bases for J; bases not matched to a gene: 8. This chain's CDR3 is CASSLRQGAAGYTF. CDR3 sequence (DNA): TGTGCCAGCAGTCTTCGACAGGGGGCTGCTGGCTACACCTTC. The full variable domain, its missing parts supplied by reference TRBV3-1 and TRBJ1-2, is DTAVSQTPKYLVTQMGNDKSIKCEQNLGHDTMYWYKQDSKKFLKIMFSYNNKELIINETVPNRFSPKSPDKAHLNLHINSLELGDSAVYFCASSLRQGAAGYTFGSGTRLTVV.

This clonotype has only one observation. The J gene is TRBJ2-7, the V gene TRBV5-1; either TRBD1 or TRBD2 may supply D (6 bases each). Germline-derived CDR1 and CDR2 are SGHRS and YFSETQ. V was trimmed by 0 bases and J by 1 base, leaving 14 bases between them. This CDR3 region has 16 residues. CDR3 sequence reads: CASSLDGGGNSYEQYF. The CDR3 DNA reads as TGCGCCAGCAGCTTGGACGGGGGCGGAAATTCCTACGAGCAGTACTTC.

The rearrangement joins TRBV3-1 to TRBJ1-1; a weak D match, TRBD1 (5 bases). V lost 1 base, J lost 3 bases, and 9 bases lay in between. In germline, CDR1 is LGHDT, CDR2 YNNKEL (reference sequence). The CDR3 length is 14 residues. CDR3 sequence (DNA): TGTGCCAGCAGCCAAGGGGGCAGGCACACTGAAGCTTTCTTT. Its translation is CASSQGGRHTEAFF.

This rearrangement joins TRBV7-2 to TRBJ1-2, with a tentative D call TRBD1 (5 bases). Trimming pared 3 bases from V and 7 bases from J, leaving 15 bases between. The length of the CDR3 is 14 residues. Germline loops: CDR1 SGHTA, CDR2 FQGNSA. The CDR3 loop is CASSFLGGLPGYTF. The DNA for the CDR3 is TGTGCCAGCAGCTTCCTTGGGGGGTTACCTGGCTACACCTTC.

The rearrangement uses TRBV5-6 and TRBJ2-1; 13 bases agree with TRBD2. Looked up from germline, CDR1 is SGHDT and CDR2 is YYEEEE. The J segment lost 7 bases and the V segment lost 2 bases, leaving 6 bases of the junction unmatched. This CDR3 contains 16 residues. CDR3 region: CASSFTGLAGENEQFF. CDR3 nucleotide sequence: TGTGCCAGCAGCTTCACAGGACTAGCGGGGGAGAATGAGCAGTTCTTC. The complete variable domain, with remaining parts taken from reference TRBV5-6 and TRBJ2-1, reads DAGVTQSPTHLIKTRGQQVTLRCSPKSGHDTVSWYQQALGQGPQFIFQYYEEEERQRGNFPDRFSGHQFPNYSSELNVNALLLGDSALYLCASSFTGLAGENEQFFGPGTRLTVL.

The rearrangement joins TRBV6-2 or TRBV6-3 to TRBJ1-2; D possibly corresponds to TRBD1 (6 bases). The V gene's germline CDR1 is MNHEY and CDR2 SVGEGT. CDR3 size: 13 residues. Trimming took 8 bases from V and 6 from J, leaving 16 bases between them. CDR3 amino acids: CASAQTGINGYTF. CDR3 DNA sequence: TGTGCCAGCGCCCAGACAGGAATCAATGGCTACACCTTC.

The chain joins TRBV2 to TRBJ2-1, with D perhaps matching TRBD1 (6 bases). The CDR3 extends over 12 amino acids. V shed 8 bases and J shed 7 bases, with 12 bases lying between them. The V gene's germline CDR1 is SNHLY and CDR2 FYNNEI. In nucleotides, the CDR3 is TGTGCCAGCGGGGGCTTTAGAAATGAGCAGTTCTTC. It specifies CASGGFRNEQFF. The full variable domain, completed using reference TRBV2 and TRBJ2-1, is EPEVTQTPSHQVTQMGQEVILRCVPISNHLYFYWYRQILGQKVEFLVSFYNNEISEKSEIFDDQFSVERPDGSNFTLKIRSTKLEDSAMYFCASGGFRNEQFFGPGTRLTVL.

The chain uses TRBV4-1 and TRBJ2-7, with 8 bases matching TRBD1. The trim removed 4 bases at V and 3 bases at J, leaving 14 bases unmatched. The CDR3 length is 17 residues. Germline CDR1 reads MGHRA; CDR2 reads YSYEKL. In DNA, the CDR3 is TGCGCCAGCAGCCCATCCACGGCCGGGACAGGTCACTACGAGCAGTACTTC. Translated, it gives CASSPSTAGTGHYEQYF.

The chain employs TRBV30 and TRBJ1-5, with a possible D match to TRBD1 (6 bases). V was shortened by 3 bases and J by 6 bases, with 9 bases between the two germline ends. Germline values: CDR1 GTSNPN, CDR2 SVGIG (reference sequence). There are 12 residues in the CDR3. CDR3 DNA sequence: TGTGCCTGGAGGCAGGGGACTCAGCCCCAGCATTTT. It specifies CAWRQGTQPQHF. The entire variable domain, with the rest obtained from reference TRBV30 and TRBJ1-5, is as follows: SQTIHQWPATLVQPVGSPLSLECTVEGTSNPNLYWYRQAAGRGLQLLFYSVGIGQISSEVPQNLSASRPQDRQFILSSKKLLLSDSGFYLCAWRQGTQPQHFGDGTRLSIL.

The gene calls are TRBV20-1 and TRBJ1-1, with D unclear. Looked up from germline, CDR1 is DFQATT and CDR2 is SNEGSKA (reference sequence). The CDR3 is 12 residues long. With 3 bases removed from V and 7 bases from J, the gap between germline ends came to 12 bases. CDR3 DNA: TGCAGTGCTAGGGACTTCCTTAGTGAAGCTTTCTTT. Amino acids: CSARDFLSEAFF.

The chain is built from TRBV20-1 and TRBJ1-5, with no clear D. The CDR3 loop spans 14 amino acids. V was clipped by 0 bases and J by 4 bases, with 10 bases between them. Germline V gene sequence: CDR1 DFQATT, CDR2 SNEGSKA (reference sequence). CDR3 residues: CSARDDAVNQPQHF. The CDR3 coding sequence is TGCAGTGCTAGAGATGATGCGGTAAATCAGCCCCAGCATTTT.

This sequence joins TRBV7-2 and TRBJ1-2; D may be TRBD1 (6 bases). With 1 base removed from V and 0 bases from J, the gap between germline ends came to 21 bases. The CDR3 is 19 amino acids. Per germline, CDR1 SGHTA and CDR2 FQGNSA. The DNA of the CDR3 is TGTGCCAGCAGCTTAGGGGGTGGGACACTCCACCATCCTAACTATGGCTACACCTTC. Protein: CASSLGGGTLHHPNYGYTF.

This chain joins TRBV12-3 or TRBV12-4 and TRBJ1-1; D not resolved. V was clipped by 1 base and J by 1 base, with 10 bases between them. This CDR3 has 15 amino acids. CDR3 amino acids: CASSLGPPWNTEAFF. CDR3 nucleotide sequence: TGTGCCAGCAGTTTAGGCCCACCATGGAACACTGAAGCTTTCTTT.

The genes are TRBV30 and TRBJ2-1, with 8 bases fitting TRBD2. J gave up 4 bases and V 2 bases, and 4 bases lay outside the gene matches. Germline assignment: CDR1 GTSNPN and CDR2 SVGIG (reference sequence). This CDR3 comprises 14 residues. The CDR3 reads CAWSRGLGYNEQFF. The DNA of the CDR3 is TGTGCCTGGAGTAGGGGACTAGGATACAATGAGCAGTTCTTC. Complete variable domain (other parts from reference TRBV30 and TRBJ2-1): SQTIHQWPATLVQPVGSPLSLECTVEGTSNPNLYWYRQAAGRGLQLLFYSVGIGQISSEVPQNLSASRPQDRQFILSSKKLLLSDSGFYLCAWSRGLGYNEQFFGPGTRLTVL.

The chain joins TRBV27 to TRBJ2-5; D remains ambiguous. Germline CDR1 reads MNHEY; CDR2 reads SMNVEV (reference sequence). V was clipped by 0 bases and J by 4 bases, with 6 bases between them. The CDR3 length is 13 residues. The CDR3 reads CASSLSWVETQYF. CDR3 nucleotide sequence: TGTGCCAGCAGTTTATCGTGGGTAGAGACCCAGTACTTC.

This chain connects TRBV6-5 to TRBJ2-1; 13 positions agree with TRBD2. Germline CDR1 and CDR2: MNHEY and SVGAGI. Trimming at V came to 6 bases and at J to 9 bases, leaving 8 bases not matched to a gene. The CDR3 sequence is 15 residues long. This CDR3 reads CASRKLAGGPGEQFF. The DNA of the CDR3 is TGTGCCAGCAGGAAACTAGCGGGGGGGCCCGGTGAGCAGTTCTTC.

The chain joins TRBV9 to TRBJ1-4, with 7 nucleotides matching TRBD1. The CDR3 totals 17 residues. Germline-derived CDR1 and CDR2 are SGDLS and YYNGEE. V shed 1 base, J shed 0 bases, and the junction held 6 bases outside the gene matches. The CDR3, as DNA: TGTGCCAGCAGCGTATCCGGGGACAGCGCAACTAATGAAAAACTGTTTTTT. Its translation: CASSVSGDSATNEKLFF.

In its sample, this clonotype was seen once. Here the CDR3 DNA reads TGTGCCAGCACCGACCGGGCACAGGCTATCAGGCCCCAGCATTTT. This gives the protein CASTDRAQAIRPQHF. V and J are TRBV2 and TRBJ1-5; possible D gene TRBD1, 5 bases. The CDR3 has 15 residues. V gave up 7 bases and J gave up 9 bases, with 22 bases separating them. Per germline, CDR1 SNHLY and CDR2 FYNNEI.

V is TRBV10-3 and J is TRBJ1-1; weak D call: TRBD1 (5 bases). Per the germline V gene, CDR1 is ENHRY and CDR2 is SYGVKD. The germline V and J ends were trimmed by 0 bases and 3 bases, with 8 bases remaining between them. The CDR3 spans 14 residues. CDR3 sequence: CAISESQGDTEAFF. The CDR3 DNA follows: TGTGCCATCAGTGAGTCCCAGGGAGACACTGAAGCTTTCTTT.

The J gene is TRBJ1-2, the V gene TRBV14; perhaps TRBD1 as D (5 bases). The CDR3 loop spans 14 amino acids. The germline V gene has CDR1 SGHDN and CDR2 FVKESK. V was cut by 0 bases and J by 4 bases, with 9 bases left in between. CDR3 coding DNA: TGTGCCAGCAGCCAAGATCCCGGGGGCTATGGCTACACCTTC. Its translation: CASSQDPGGYGYTF.

The chain couples TRBV11-2 to TRBJ2-2; D gene ambiguous. The CDR3 is 11 residues long. V dropped 7 bases and J dropped 6 bases, with 6 bases sitting between them. Germline assignment: CDR1 SGHAT and CDR2 FQNNGV. The CDR3 sequence is CASIEAGELFF. The CDR3 nucleotides read TGTGCCAGCATTGAGGCCGGGGAGCTGTTTTTT.

The chain couples TRBV7-2 to TRBJ2-5; TRBD2 aligns across 7 bases. V lost 5 bases to trimming and J lost 2 bases; unmatched junction nucleotides: 8. This CDR3 has 15 amino acids. CDR1 and CDR2 from the germline V gene are SGHTA and FQGNSA. The CDR3 bases are TGTGCCAGCAGCCAGCGGGGCCAGACTCAAGAGACCCAGTACTTC. Protein: CASSQRGQTQETQYF.

The rearrangement links TRBV27 to TRBJ1-6; D perhaps matches TRBD1 (6 bases). Trimming shortened V by 2 bases and J by 7 bases, and 12 bases separated the two germline ends. The CDR3 has 15 amino acids. CDR1 MNHEY and CDR2 SMNVEV come from the germline V gene (reference sequence). The CDR3 reads CASSLQGRGNSPLHF. Written as DNA, the CDR3 is TGTGCCAGCAGTTTACAGGGTAGGGGGAATTCACCCCTCCACTTT.

V gene TRBV7-9 combines with J gene TRBJ2-3; 7 positions agree with TRBD1. V shed 3 bases and J 5 bases; nucleotides not matched to a gene: 8. The CDR3 covers 15 residues. The germline V gene has CDR1 SEHNR and CDR2 FQNEAQ (reference sequence). The CDR3: CASSFLQGVGDTQYF. The CDR3 nucleotides are TGTGCCAGCAGCTTTCTTCAGGGGGTTGGAGATACGCAGTATTTT. The whole variable domain, filled in from reference TRBV7-9 and TRBJ2-3, reads DTGVSQNPRHKITKRGQNVTFRCDPISEHNRLYWYRQTLGQGPEFLTYFQNEAQLEKSRLLSDRFSAERPKGSFSTLEIQRTEQGDSAMYLCASSFLQGVGDTQYFGPGTRLTVL.

This clonotype was seen once. The rearrangement joins TRBV18 to TRBJ2-2; TRBD1 might be the D (6 bases). CDR3 size: 16 residues. Germline V gene sequence: CDR1 KGHSH, CDR2 LQKENI. Deletions cut 3 bases from V and 3 bases from J, with 14 bases between. The CDR3 spells CASSPGDITYTGELFF. Written as DNA, the CDR3 is TGTGCCAGCTCACCGGGGGACATCACTTACACCGGGGAGCTGTTTTTT.